Included here is one T cell receptor (beta chain) sequence, with context. Its antigen is unidentified. The record originates from a study of cytomegalovirus exposure and HLA in healthy donors. Findings of the study overall: The HLA-A and HLA-B alleles of most subjects were reportedly predicted accurately from TCR beta sequences. Many donors carried some public TCRs, although rarity characterized most TCR sequences.

This CDR3 spans 16 amino acids. Germline trimming cut 3 bases from V and 1 base from J; bases unmatched to any gene: 8. Germline V lookup: CDR1 MDHEN, CDR2 SYDVKM. PCR was performed using 60 Vbeta and 13 Jbeta primers. Data came from immunoSEQ multiplex PCR; TCRdb stores just in-frame clones and leaves some out. Of roughly 250,000 clones listed, roughly 80% are singletons. This sequence originates from a girl aged 2 to 9 in good health and CMV-seronegative. The sequenced sample consisted of PBMCs. The gene calls are TRBV28 and TRBJ2-5; 7 bases align to TRBD1. The CDR3 region is CASSFRKGAIQETQYF. CDR3 DNA: TGTGCCAGCAGTTTTAGGAAGGGGGCGATCCAAGAGACCCAGTACTTC.